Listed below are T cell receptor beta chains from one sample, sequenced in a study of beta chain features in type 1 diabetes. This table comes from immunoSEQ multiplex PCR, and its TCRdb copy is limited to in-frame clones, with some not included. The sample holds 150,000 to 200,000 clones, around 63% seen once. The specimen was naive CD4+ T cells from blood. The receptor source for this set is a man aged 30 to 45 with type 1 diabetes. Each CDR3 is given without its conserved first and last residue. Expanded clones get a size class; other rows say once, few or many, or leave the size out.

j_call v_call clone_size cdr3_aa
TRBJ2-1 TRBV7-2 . ASSLEGTGSYNEQF
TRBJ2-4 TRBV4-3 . ASSQDGPYGMLAKNIQY
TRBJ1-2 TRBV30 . AWSRGDSGYT
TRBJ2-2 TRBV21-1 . ASSNPRSTGELF
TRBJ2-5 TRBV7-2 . ASSPTGWGETQY
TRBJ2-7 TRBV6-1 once ASSFQGDEQY
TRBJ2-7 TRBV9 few ASSSRDQEQY
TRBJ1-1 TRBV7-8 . ASSLEQVNTEAF
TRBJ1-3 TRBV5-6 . ASNLRGNLVNTIY
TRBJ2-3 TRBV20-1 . SASPQDTQY
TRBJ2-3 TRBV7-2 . ASSSGQGSTDTQY
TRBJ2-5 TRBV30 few AWSVNSRETQY
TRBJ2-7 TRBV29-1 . SVVTGTGSGEQY
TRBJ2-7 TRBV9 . ASSSRDTRPYEQY
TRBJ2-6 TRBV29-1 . SVEASSGANVLT
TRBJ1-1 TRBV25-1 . ASSPGSYTEAF
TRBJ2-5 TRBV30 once AWSGEEGQETQY
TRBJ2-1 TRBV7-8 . ASSLGRVRYNEQF
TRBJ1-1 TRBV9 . ASNDRGYTEAF
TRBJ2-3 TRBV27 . ASSLSSSNTDTQY
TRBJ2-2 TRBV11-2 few ASTWDRDTGELF
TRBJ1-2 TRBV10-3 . AISSGLDYGYT
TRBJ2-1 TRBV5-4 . ASSSWSQGVGNEQF
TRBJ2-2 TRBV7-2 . ASSTRMTGANTGELF
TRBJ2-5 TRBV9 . ASSVAPGQETQY